The T cell receptor (beta chain) described here comes from a study of T cell responses to AZD1222 COVID-19 vaccine. Trimming took 6 bases from V and 4 from J, leaving 18 bases between them. Germline V gives CDR1 MDHEN, CDR2 SYDVKM. The length of the CDR3 is 15 residues. Clones were sequenced by immunoSEQ multiplex PCR, and TCRdb holds only the in-frame ones, with some missing. Of about 260,000 clones in the sample, just over 90% were seen once. Sequenced material: peripheral blood, taken on day 0 of AZD1222 vaccination. The sequence derives from an adult in good health. The V gene is TRBV28, the J gene TRBJ2-5; the D gene could be TRBD1 or TRBD2 (5 bases each). The CDR3 coding sequence is TGTGCCAGCAGGGACCGGGGCGCGAGGAGAGAGACCCAGTACTTC. Residues: CASRDRGARRETQYF.